This T cell receptor (beta chain) was recorded in a study of identical twins. General study points: Out-of-frame alpha sequences shared by twins were enriched for low generation probability. Conclusions relied on cross-sectional statistical analysis, not following the same donors.

Germline V gene lookup returns CDR1 LNHNV and CDR2 YYDKDF (reference sequence). The ends were cut back, 0 bases at V and 3 bases at J, with 8 bases in the middle. This CDR3 is 14 amino acids long. TCRdb passed the 5' RACE reads through MiXCR, listing each CDR3 protein once. The table shows approximately 210,000 distinct CDR3 sequences, with over 5% occurring only once. On this clonotype: Its antigen remains unknown.

This sample also appeared in a second study, on T cells expressing NK-cell markers.

This chain joins TRBV15 and TRBJ1-1; TRBD1 might be the D (6 bases). The sequence derives from a woman between 18 and 29 years old in good health. The sequencing sample was made of CD8+ T cells sorted from blood. CDR3 loop: CATSRDWTDTEAFF. DNA of the CDR3: TGTGCCACCAGCAGAGATTGGACAGACACTGAAGCTTTCTTT.